The clone carrying this T cell receptor beta chain was seen only once. This record comes from a study of blood T cell repertoires in COVID-19. About the research overall: Some COVID-19 samples were acute and others convalescent; all came from the United States, Italy and Spain. PBMCs, B-cell-depleted T cells, or T cells were the source of the cDNA or gDNA that made up the material.

Original processing notes: Amplifying reference gene primers gave estimates of nucleated cell counts. This table comes from immunoSEQ multiplex PCR, and its TCRdb copy is limited to in-frame clones, with some not included. The D gene and trimming were derived from the DNA, and the V and J assignments and clone size from that table. The sample has some 530,000 clones, approximately 83% seen once. This receptor was identified in a human donor in a cohort sampled during active COVID-19. The sample comprised peripheral blood.

The CDR3 protein is CASSFVGTTAGEQYF. CDR3 sequence (DNA): TGTGCCAGCAGTTTCGTCGGGACTACTGCTGGAGAGCAGTACTTC. The rearrangement joins TRBV11-2 to TRBJ2-7; 7 positions agree with TRBD2. The CDR3 has 15 residues. V lost 6 bases and J lost 7; bases outside the gene matches: 15. CDR1 is SGHAT, CDR2 FQNNGV, per germline.